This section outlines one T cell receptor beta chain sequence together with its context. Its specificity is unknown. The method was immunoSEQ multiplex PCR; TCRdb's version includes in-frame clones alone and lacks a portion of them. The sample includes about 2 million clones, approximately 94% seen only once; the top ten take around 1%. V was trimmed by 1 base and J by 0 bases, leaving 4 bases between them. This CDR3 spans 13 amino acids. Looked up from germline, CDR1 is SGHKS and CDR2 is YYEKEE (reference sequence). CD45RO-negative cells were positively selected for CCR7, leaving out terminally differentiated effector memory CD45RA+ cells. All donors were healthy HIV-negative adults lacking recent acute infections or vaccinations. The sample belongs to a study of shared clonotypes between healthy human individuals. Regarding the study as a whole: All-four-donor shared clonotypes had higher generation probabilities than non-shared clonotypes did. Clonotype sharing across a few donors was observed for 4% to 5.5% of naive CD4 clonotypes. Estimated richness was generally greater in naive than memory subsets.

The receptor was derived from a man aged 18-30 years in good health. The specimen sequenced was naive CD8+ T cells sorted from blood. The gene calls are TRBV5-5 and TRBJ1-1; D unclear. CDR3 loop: CASSLRVNTEAFF. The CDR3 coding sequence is TGTGCCAGCAGCTTGAGGGTGAACACTGAAGCTTTCTTT.